This section outlines one T cell receptor beta chain sequence together with its context. This clonotype has a count of ten or more. This receptor's antigen is unknown. The sample holds no much larger clone one base away, and base qualities are not on file. The V end loses 1 base and the J end loses 9 bases, and a stretch of 10 bases separates them. For CDR1 and CDR2, the germline V gene lists MGHRA and YSYEKL. From the cysteine up to the phenylalanine, the CDR3 has a length of 13 residues. Here the CDR3 DNA is all that survives: 39 bases in frame from base 1. The record originates from a study of T cells of healthy individuals (dated by TCRdb to the late 2010s). The protocol used for the library was 5' RACE. Sequencing relied on an Illumina MiSeq. Using fastp trimming at Q25 and MiXCR clonotype assembly, TCRdb reanalyzed the public sequencing data and kept in-frame beta chains. Merged by CDR3 protein, the rows form single entries marked with the most common genes and DNA. A total of around 98,000 distinct CDR3 sequences appear in this sample, approximately 16% of them only once. 6.2% of the sample belongs to the ten largest clones.

This sequence originates from a human donor in good health. In this chain, TRBV4-1 is recombined with TRBJ1-5, with no reliable assignment of the D segment. The CDR3: CASSQAQDSPQHF. The DNA sequence follows: TGCGCCAGCAGCCAAGCACAAGACTCGCCCCAGCATTTT.